The following is a T cell receptor (beta chain) sequence with its context. Data came from immunoSEQ multiplex PCR; TCRdb stores just in-frame clones and leaves some out. This table holds about 59,000 clones, more than 70% found once. The data belong to a study of control samples from healthy donors and cancer patients. After removal of 11 bases from V and 2 bases from J, the junction contained 19 bases not matched to a gene. This CDR3 comprises 18 residues. The V gene's germline CDR1 is SNHLY and CDR2 FYNNEI. V usage is TRBV2 and J usage is TRBJ2-1; TRBD1 matches 9 bases. The source material was PBMCs. The TCR comes from an older woman with lung cancer. CDR3 residues: CAGRQGQGGLEAYNEQFF. The DNA of the CDR3 is TGTGCCGGTCGGCAGGGACAGGGAGGATTGGAGGCCTACAATGAGCAGTTCTTC. Full variable domain (missing parts from reference TRBV2 and TRBJ2-1): EPEVTQTPSHQVTQMGQEVILRCVPISNHLYFYWYRQILGQKVEFLVSFYNNEISEKSEIFDDQFSVERPDGSNFTLKIRSTKLEDSAMYFCAGRQGQGGLEAYNEQFFGPGTRLTVL.